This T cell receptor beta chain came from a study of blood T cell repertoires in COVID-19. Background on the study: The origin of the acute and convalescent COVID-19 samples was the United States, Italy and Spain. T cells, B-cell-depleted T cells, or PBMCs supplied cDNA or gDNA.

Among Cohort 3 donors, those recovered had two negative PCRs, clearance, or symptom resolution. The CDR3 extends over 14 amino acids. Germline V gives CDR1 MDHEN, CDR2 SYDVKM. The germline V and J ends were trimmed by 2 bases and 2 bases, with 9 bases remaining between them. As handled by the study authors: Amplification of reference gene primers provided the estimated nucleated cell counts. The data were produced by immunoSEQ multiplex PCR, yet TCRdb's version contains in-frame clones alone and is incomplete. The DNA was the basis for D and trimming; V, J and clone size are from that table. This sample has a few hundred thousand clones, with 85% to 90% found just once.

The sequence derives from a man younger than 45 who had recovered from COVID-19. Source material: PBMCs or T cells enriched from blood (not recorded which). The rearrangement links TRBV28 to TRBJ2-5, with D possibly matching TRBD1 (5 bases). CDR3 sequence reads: CASSLQGRQETQYF. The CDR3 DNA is TGTGCCAGCAGTTTACAGGGTCGACAAGAGACCCAGTACTTC.